Listed below are T cell receptor beta chains from one sample, sequenced in a study of T cells after posttransplantation cyclophosphamide. Generated by immunoSEQ multiplex PCR, the TCRdb table keeps only in-frame clones and is missing some. The sample holds about 17,000 clones, and no clone turns up only once. Sample: PBMCs, taken after allogeneic stem cell transplant with posttransplant cyclophosphamide. Receptors originate from a female patient younger than 45 who received an allogeneic stem cell transplant from a related donor, was CMV-positive, and had no GVHD. The graft donor may be the source of some T cells. CDR3s leave out the opening cysteine and the closing phenylalanine or tryptophan. The order of the fields is V gene, CDR3 protein.

V gene: TRBV19; CDR3 protein: ASSAGQQETQY
V gene: TRBV28; CDR3 protein: ASSFQQGDGRGFYEQY
V gene: TRBV29-1; CDR3 protein: SVRIVTGGPYEQY
V gene: TRBV19; CDR3 protein: ASSIETGYSYEQY
V gene: TRBV5-4; CDR3 protein: ASSSQKTGTSLETQY
V gene: TRBV28; CDR3 protein: ASSLAGGDEKLF
V gene: TRBV14; CDR3 protein: ASSQPAGEQY
V gene: TRBV11-3; CDR3 protein: ASSPTSGSDEQY
V gene: TRBV6-1; CDR3 protein: ASSVWDSNEQF
V gene: TRBV19; CDR3 protein: ASSTGPDRVLSNQPQH
V gene: TRBV12-1; CDR3 protein: ASRPQGPDNEQF
V gene: TRBV7-9; CDR3 protein: ASSRQGPGDTIY
V gene: TRBV6-5; CDR3 protein: ASSYSGLASNEQF
V gene: TRBV7-2; CDR3 protein: ASSSGLAFGNEQF
V gene: TRBV6-1; CDR3 protein: ASSELAGGGTYNEQF
V gene: TRBV4-1; CDR3 protein: ASSRGGLMGGNEQF
V gene: TRBV7-9; CDR3 protein: ASSITGGASYNEQF
V gene: TRBV5-1; CDR3 protein: ASSLAGRGPADTQY
V gene: TRBV19; CDR3 protein: ASSITLTGWAGLSQDEQF
V gene: TRBV28; CDR3 protein: ASRLRLAAYNEQF
V gene: TRBV19; CDR3 protein: ASSIGVNEQF
V gene: TRBV11-3; CDR3 protein: ASSLGAGDQETQY
V gene: TRBV6-1; CDR3 protein: ASSEGLGYEQF
V gene: TRBV9; CDR3 protein: ASNTGGYADLQH
V gene: TRBV7-9; CDR3 protein: ASSSRFYEQY
V gene: TRBV18; CDR3 protein: ASSPEAGADTQY
V gene: TRBV14; CDR3 protein: ASGQGGRTEAF
V gene: TRBV5-1; CDR3 protein: ASSLDRLAGGDEQY
V gene: TRBV4-3; CDR3 protein: ASSQDLRDEQF
V gene: TRBV5-6; CDR3 protein: ASSAPGQANTGELF
V gene: TRBV7-2; CDR3 protein: ASGLAVSSYNEQF
V gene: TRBV18; CDR3 protein: ASSPIRLETQY
V gene: TRBV28; CDR3 protein: ASRYGTGSSYEQY
V gene: TRBV5-1; CDR3 protein: ASSFRLAGTDTQY
V gene: TRBV5-1; CDR3 protein: ASSLNSGRSYEQY
V gene: TRBV11-2; CDR3 protein: ASSAGQVGNHHEQF
V gene: TRBV28; CDR3 protein: ASRQTLQGIYEQY
V gene: TRBV2; CDR3 protein: ASRRPGQTNTGELF
V gene: TRBV19; CDR3 protein: ASSILDNSYEQY
V gene: TRBV4-1; CDR3 protein: ASSQDGLAGVRETQY
V gene: TRBV11-1; CDR3 protein: ASSFGGLTGELF
V gene: TRBV7-2; CDR3 protein: ASSRGGGSTEAF
V gene: TRBV5-6; CDR3 protein: ASSFRLAGAYNEQF
V gene: TRBV7-2; CDR3 protein: ASSLSIGTSGYEQY
V gene: TRBV27; CDR3 protein: ASTPLAGETGELF
V gene: TRBV7-8; CDR3 protein: ASSLGLAVSYEQY
V gene: TRBV5-4; CDR3 protein: ASSSVLAGALGEQY
V gene: TRBV7-6; CDR3 protein: ASSTGGAGYYEQF
V gene: TRBV2; CDR3 protein: AGTQGWETQY
V gene: TRBV19; CDR3 protein: AISDPRSNEQF
V gene: TRBV14; CDR3 protein: ASSRRTGGGETQY
V gene: TRBV6-4; CDR3 protein: ASSEEWGSPLH
V gene: TRBV5-5; CDR3 protein: ASSFRQGNEKLF
V gene: TRBV30; CDR3 protein: AFRPGANYNSPLH
V gene: TRBV11-3; CDR3 protein: ASSLVSSGSYNEQF
V gene: TRBV7-6; CDR3 protein: ASSLISSGIYNEQF
V gene: TRBV5-3; CDR3 protein: ADVPKVLARGPYEQY
V gene: TRBV10-3; CDR3 protein: AISESEGLVGTDTQY